Following are 26 T cell receptor beta chains from one sample sequenced in a study of cytotoxic CD8 clonotypes in ibrutinib-treated CLL. Only in-frame clones appear in the TCRdb table, and some are missing; sequencing was by immunoSEQ multiplex PCR. The sample has 20,000 to 30,000 clones; 70% to 75% are singletons. This specimen consisted of PBMCs, obtained after 12 months of ibrutinib treatment. These TCRs come from a human donor with chronic lymphocytic leukemia.

This chain uses TRBV27 with TRBJ2-4; D gene ambiguous. V dropped 5 bases and J dropped 2 bases, with 10 bases sitting between them. CDR3 length: 14 residues. CDR1 is MNHEY, CDR2 SMNVEV, per germline (reference sequence). The CDR3, as DNA: TGTGCCAGCAGTCCGGGTGTGACCAAAAACATTCAGTACTTC. Amino acid sequence: CASSPGVTKNIQYF.

The chain employs TRBV7-3 and TRBJ2-3; D remains unclear. V was clipped by 1 base and J by 2 bases, with 7 bases between them. The CDR3 has 14 residues. Germline V gene sequence: CDR1 SGHTA, CDR2 FQGTGA. This CDR3 is CASSLIAATDTQYF. In DNA form, the CDR3 reads TGTGCCAGCAGCTTAATCGCGGCCACAGATACGCAGTATTTT. Using reference TRBV7-3 and TRBJ2-3 for the parts outside the CDR3, the full variable domain is GAGVSQTPSNKVTEKGKYVELRCDPISGHTALYWYRQSLGQGPEFLIYFQGTGAADDSGLPNDRFFAVRPEGSVSTLKIQRTERGDSAVYLCASSLIAATDTQYFGPGTRLTVL.

Here the CDR3 reads CASSGPRDIRTDTQYF. The CDR3 bases are TGCGCCAGCAGCGGGCCCCGGGACATTCGCACAGATACGCAGTATTTT. V is TRBV5-1 and J is TRBJ2-3; a weak D match, TRBD1 (6 bases). The germline V gene encodes CDR1 SGHRS and CDR2 YFSETQ. The CDR3 spans 16 residues. V lost 4 bases to trimming and J lost 1 base, with 16 bases between them.

The rearrangement joins TRBV6-1 to TRBJ2-2; D call uncertain. V gave up 7 bases and J gave up 6 bases, with 6 bases separating them. Germline V gives CDR1 MNHNS, CDR2 SASEGT. This CDR3 is built from 11 residues. The CDR3 loop reads CASNRAGELFF. CDR3 nucleotide sequence: TGTGCCAGCAATCGAGCCGGGGAGCTGTTTTTT.

This clone has just one count. CDR3 nucleotides: TGCGCCAGCAGACCCGACGTGTACAATGAGCAGTTCTTC. Its translation: CASRPDVYNEQFF. V usage is TRBV5-1 and J usage is TRBJ2-1, with D uncertain. This CDR3 region has 13 residues. Trimming shortened V by 5 bases and J by 4 bases, and 10 bases separated the two germline ends. Germline lookup yields CDR1 SGHRS and CDR2 YFSETQ.

The chain couples TRBV9 to TRBJ2-5; 7 bases are shared with TRBD2. CDR3 size: 14 residues. The V gene end was trimmed by 4 bases and the J gene end by 2 bases; junction bases not matched to a gene: 5. Per the germline V gene, CDR1 is SGDLS and CDR2 is YYNGEE. The CDR3 DNA is TGTGCCAGCAGCACCTGGGGGGGGCAAGAGACCCAGTACTTC. Its translation: CASSTWGGQETQYF.

The rearrangement links TRBV30 to TRBJ1-5; the D is unclear. CDR3 length equals 13 residues. Looked up from germline, CDR1 is GTSNPN and CDR2 is SVGIG (reference sequence). Trimming removed 2 bases at V and 0 bases at J, with 5 bases between. CDR3: CAWSSGSNQPQHF. The CDR3 DNA reads TGTGCCTGGAGTTCAGGTAGCAATCAGCCCCAGCATTTT. The whole variable domain, filled in from reference TRBV30 and TRBJ1-5, reads SQTIHQWPATLVQPVGSPLSLECTVEGTSNPNLYWYRQAAGRGLQLLFYSVGIGQISSEVPQNLSASRPQDRQFILSSKKLLLSDSGFYLCAWSSGSNQPQHFGDGTRLSIL.

The chain combines TRBV5-1 with TRBJ2-2; TRBD2 aligns across 11 bases. Germline V gene sequence: CDR1 SGHRS, CDR2 YFSETQ. The CDR3 runs to 17 residues. The V segment lost 1 base and the J segment 5 bases; nucleotides outside the gene matches: 7. This CDR3 reads CASSLYLAGGSTGELFF. The CDR3 DNA follows: TGCGCCAGCAGCTTGTACCTAGCGGGGGGCTCGACCGGGGAGCTGTTTTTT.

The J gene is TRBJ1-4, the V gene TRBV5-1; TRBD1 is a possible D gene (6 bases). The CDR3 covers 12 residues. CDR1 and CDR2 (germline): SGHRS, YFSETQ. The V and J ends lost 1 base and 8 bases respectively, with 6 bases between them. CDR3: CASSLTGEKLFF. In DNA form, the CDR3 reads TGCGCCAGCAGCTTGACAGGGGAAAAACTGTTTTTT. Based on the CDR3 plus reference TRBV5-1 and TRBJ1-4, the full variable domain is KAGVTQTPRYLIKTRGQQVTLSCSPISGHRSVSWYQQTPGQGLQFLFEYFSETQRNKGNFPGRFSGRQFSNSRSEMNVSTLELGDSALYLCASSLTGEKLFFGSGTQLSVL.

There are a few counts of this clone. Written as DNA, the CDR3 is TGCAGCGTTACCAGGGCCCGGAGCTACGAGCAGTACTTC. Amino acids: CSVTRARSYEQYF. The V call is TRBV29-1, the J call TRBJ2-7, with a tentative D call TRBD1 (5 bases). The CDR3 has 13 residues. With 5 bases removed from V and 3 bases from J, the gap between germline ends came to 14 bases. CDR1 is SQVTM and CDR2 is ANQGSEA in the germline V gene.

This clone has only a few counts. This chain's CDR3 is CASSLVGPDTGELFF. As DNA, the CDR3 is TGTGCCAGCAGCTTAGTGGGGCCTGACACCGGGGAGCTGTTTTTT. The V and J genes are TRBV7-9 and TRBJ2-2; D might be TRBD1 (5 bases). This CDR3 has 15 residues. Germline CDR1 reads SEHNR; CDR2 reads FQNEAQ (reference sequence). V gave up 1 base and J gave up 3 bases, with 9 bases separating them.

This clone came up once. V usage is TRBV28 and J usage is TRBJ1-2; unclear D gene. Germline V gene sequence: CDR1 MDHEN, CDR2 SYDVKM. This CDR3 spans 12 amino acids. Trimming removed 3 bases at V and 7 bases at J, with 9 bases between. CDR3 nucleotides: TGTGCCAGCAGTTTTCTAGCGCTTGGCTACACCTTC. Translation gives CASSFLALGYTF.

The chain links TRBV6-1 to TRBJ1-2; weak D call: TRBD1 (5 bases). Between the trimmed V and J ends, which lost 0 bases and 4 bases, there was a span of 9 bases. This CDR3 region has 14 residues. CDR1 and CDR2 from the germline V gene are MNHNS and SASEGT. The CDR3 here is CASSEAATVYGYTF. In DNA, the CDR3 is TGTGCCAGCAGTGAAGCGGCGACAGTCTATGGCTACACCTTC.

The chain couples TRBV4-1 to TRBJ1-2; D not certain. CDR3 length equals 15 residues. Germline V lookup: CDR1 MGHRA, CDR2 YSYEKL. V lost 0 bases, J lost 4 bases, and 12 bases lay in between. The CDR3 DNA is TGCGCCAGCAGCCAAGATCTATCAGCAACCTATGGCTACACCTTC. Translation gives CASSQDLSATYGYTF.

The chain uses TRBV5-1 and TRBJ2-5; D is uncertain. V lost 0 bases and J 1 base, leaving 10 bases between the germline ends. The CDR3 covers 15 residues. Germline V gene lookup returns CDR1 SGHRS and CDR2 YFSETQ. The CDR3 region is CASSLVVGRQETQYF. The CDR3 DNA sequence: TGCGCCAGCAGCTTGGTGGTGGGCCGCCAAGAGACCCAGTACTTC.

The sample holds one count of this clone. CDR3: CAWSVNPAEQYF. CDR3 coding DNA: TGTGCCTGGAGTGTAAACCCGGCCGAGCAGTACTTC. The chain joins TRBV30 to TRBJ2-7; unclear D gene. V dropped 0 bases and J dropped 6 bases, with 9 bases sitting between them. This CDR3 region has 12 residues. Germline values: CDR1 GTSNPN, CDR2 SVGIG (reference sequence).

This rearrangement joins TRBV6-1 to TRBJ1-1; 8 positions match TRBD1. The J segment lost 0 bases and the V segment lost 2 bases, leaving 8 bases of the junction unmatched. This CDR3 is 17 amino acids long. From germline, CDR1 is MNHNS and CDR2 SASEGT. The CDR3 DNA reads as TGTGCCAGCAGTGAACAGGGGGCGGGTGGGATGAACACTGAAGCTTTCTTT. Protein product: CASSEQGAGGMNTEAFF.

The chain is built from TRBV4-1 and TRBJ2-1; D might be TRBD1 or TRBD2, each matching 5 bases. Germline loops: CDR1 MGHRA, CDR2 YSYEKL. With 7 bases removed from V and 6 bases from J, the gap between germline ends came to 19 bases. The CDR3 runs to 15 residues. CDR3 DNA: TGCGCCAGCAATATGGGTCGAAATGGGGGCAATGAGCAGTTCTTC. This translates into CASNMGRNGGNEQFF.

This chain links TRBV7-2 with TRBJ1-3; D ambiguous. The germline CDR1 and CDR2 sequences are SGHTA and FQGNSA. The CDR3 has 14 residues. Trimming removed 1 base at V and 0 bases at J, with 4 bases between. DNA of the CDR3: TGTGCCAGCAGCTTAGTGGGCTCTGGAAACACCATATATTTT. Protein: CASSLVGSGNTIYF.

This chain uses TRBV7-9 with TRBJ2-1, with D possibly TRBD2 on 5 matching bases. Trimming removed 3 bases from V and 12 bases from J, with 33 bases in between. This CDR3 comprises 19 residues. Germline CDR1 reads SEHNR; CDR2 reads FQNEAQ (reference sequence). CDR3 DNA sequence: TGTGCCAGCAGCTTTCGGTTAGACTGGGATTCGCCGTCAGAGGGTGGGCAGTTCTTC. Translating gives CASSFRLDWDSPSEGGQFF.

The V and J genes are TRBV9 and TRBJ2-5; D is undetermined. V dropped 4 bases and J dropped 2 bases, with 12 bases sitting between them. From germline, CDR1 is SGDLS and CDR2 YYNGEE. The CDR3 loop spans 14 amino acids. The CDR3 is CASSQKAAQETQYF. The CDR3 bases are TGTGCCAGCAGCCAAAAGGCAGCTCAAGAGACCCAGTACTTC.

The rearrangement joins TRBV6-5 to TRBJ2-5, with 9 bases identical to TRBD2. V was clipped by 4 bases and J by 5 bases; unmatched bases: 8. This CDR3 has 15 residues. Germline-derived CDR1 and CDR2 are MNHEY and SVGAGI. The DNA for the CDR3 is TGTGCCAGCAGTTCGGCGGGGGGGCCACGCGAGACCCAGTACTTC. This sequence encodes CASSSAGGPRETQYF.

The rearrangement links TRBV18 to TRBJ2-1, with D perhaps given as TRBD1 or TRBD2 (7 bases each). Per germline, CDR1 KGHSH and CDR2 LQKENI. V lost 3 bases to trimming and J lost 5 bases, with 11 bases between them. This CDR3 has 14 amino acids. This chain's CDR3 is CASSPQGGNNEQFF. CDR3 bases: TGTGCCAGCTCACCGCAGGGGGGGAACAATGAGCAGTTCTTC.

V gene TRBV2 combines with J gene TRBJ1-4; D is possibly TRBD1 (5 bases). V was cut by 4 bases and J by 5 bases, with 17 bases left in between. This CDR3 has 16 amino acids. Looked up from germline, CDR1 is SNHLY and CDR2 is FYNNEI. The CDR3 sequence is CASSGKGKGINEKLFF. CDR3 bases: TGTGCCAGCAGTGGGAAGGGGAAGGGAATCAATGAAAAACTGTTTTTT.

V gene TRBV9 combines with J gene TRBJ2-7; 7 positions match TRBD1. CDR1 and CDR2 (germline): SGDLS, YYNGEE. The V gene end was trimmed by 5 bases and the J gene end by 4 bases; junction bases not matched to a gene: 12. The CDR3 runs to 15 residues. CDR3 residues: CASRPGDEGAYEQYF. CDR3 DNA sequence: TGTGCCAGCAGACCCGGCGATGAGGGGGCTTACGAGCAGTACTTC.

This clone has only one observation. The J gene is TRBJ2-7, the V gene TRBV6-1; possibly TRBD2 for D (5 bases). Germline V gives CDR1 MNHNS, CDR2 SASEGT. This CDR3 contains 13 residues. The V and J ends lost 4 bases and 2 bases respectively, with 9 bases between them. The CDR3 is CASSATRAYEQYF. DNA for the CDR3: TGTGCCAGCAGTGCAACTAGGGCCTACGAGCAGTACTTC.